A selection of T cell receptor beta chains follows, all from one sample in a study of Graves' ophthalmopathy and Graves' hyperthyroidism. TCRdb used MiXCR to reprocess the multiplex PCR reads, holding one entry per CDR3 protein. The sample has roughly 400,000 distinct CDR3 sequences, about 16% seen once. The specimen sequenced was peripheral blood. The receptors were gathered from a woman under 30 with stable Graves' hyperthyroidism. The CDR3 runs from the conserved cysteine through the conserved F or W. The D gene is left open where the match is weak. Size tells how often a clone was seen (once, few, many) or the class of an expanded clone, and some rows leave it out.

d_call | j_call | v_call | clone_size | cdr3_nt | cdr3_aa
TRBD1 | TRBJ2-7 | TRBV12-3/TRBV12-4 | many | TGTGCCAGCAGTAATGGACAGGGGCCGAGCTCCTACGAGCAGTACTTC | CASSNGQGPSSYEQYF
. | TRBJ1-1 | TRBV18 | many | TGTGCCAGCAGCCCCAGCGGGAACACTGAAGCTTTCTTT | CASSPSGNTEAFF
. | TRBJ2-6 | TRBV6-2/TRBV6-3 | many | TGTGCCAGCAGTTACGGTCGGGTACGAAGAAACTCTGGGGCCAACGTCCTGACTTTC | CASSYGRVRRNSGANVLTF
. | TRBJ2-7 | TRBV12-5 | many | TGTGCTAGTGGTTTTTCGACAGACGCCCCCTACGAGCAGTACTTC | CASGFSTDAPYEQYF
TRBD1 | TRBJ1-1 | TRBV7-9 | many | TGTGCCAGCAGCCTCGGCCGGGACAGCGAAGCTTTCTTT | CASSLGRDSEAFF
. | TRBJ1-1 | TRBV5-1 | . | TGCGCCAGCAGCTTCCAAGACAGGTGGGACACTGAAGCTTTCTTT | CASSFQDRWDTEAFF
TRBD1 | TRBJ2-5 | TRBV7-9 | many | TGTGCCAGCAGTTTTCAACTGGACAGGGAACGGACCCAGTACTTC | CASSFQLDRERTQYF
. | TRBJ2-5 | TRBV11-2 | . | TGTGCCAGCAGCTTAGTTGGGCGGGGACGTGAGACCCAGTACTTC | CASSLVGRGRETQYF
. | TRBJ2-2 | TRBV5-1 | . | TGCGCCAGCAGATTTGGGGCAGACAACTTTGGGACCGGGGAGCTGTTTTTT | CASRFGADNFGTGELFF
. | TRBJ2-7 | TRBV15 | many | TGTGCCACCAGGCCCATCAATAGTCACGAGCAGTACTTC | CATRPINSHEQYF
TRBD1 | TRBJ1-1 | TRBV20-1 | . | TGCAGTGCTAGTCGCCACAGGGGTTTGGTGGGCACTGAAGCTTTCTTT | CSASRHRGLVGTEAFF
. | TRBJ2-5 | TRBV7-3 | many | TGTGCCAGCTCCAGGGGTCGGGAAGAGACCCAGTACTTC | CASSRGREETQYF
. | TRBJ2-4 | TRBV20-1 | many | TGCAGTGCCTCGGCCACAGGGATCCAAAACATTCAGTACTTC | CSASATGIQNIQYF
. | TRBJ1-5 | TRBV27 | many | TGTGCCAGCAGTGTGTCGTTGTCCAATCAGCCCCAGCATTTT | CASSVSLSNQPQHF
. | TRBJ2-7 | TRBV29-1 | many | TGCAGCGTTGCCCTGCAGGGACCCTACGAGCAGTACTTC | CSVALQGPYEQYF
. | TRBJ1-3 | TRBV20-1 | many | TGCAGTGCTCCTGCAGGGAGATCTGGAAACACCATATATTTT | CSAPAGRSGNTIYF
TRBD1 | TRBJ1-1 | TRBV6-1 | many | TGTGCCAGCAGCCACAGACAGGGGGGCGGCACTGAAGCTTTCTTT | CASSHRQGGGTEAFF